This is a list of T cell receptor beta chains from one sample in a study of T cell repertoires in cytomegalovirus infection. In TCRdb, the reads were re-called with MiXCR into one record per CDR3 protein. The table shows 45,000 to 65,000 distinct CDR3 sequences, with 20% occurring only once. Antigens of these TCRs are unknown. The material was CD8+ T cells from cultured PBMCs, obtained from culture after CMV antigen stimulation. Source of these receptors: a human donor in good health (CMV status not recorded). Some clones in this sample may be carry-over from other donors' samples. Both conserved end residues are part of each CDR3. The order of the fields is J gene, D gene, CDR3 length, clone size, V gene, CDR3 protein, CDR3 DNA. A D gene is named only where the DNA matches it firmly. Clone size is stated in some rows and not others, as once, few, many or a class when expanded.

>TRBJ1-5|NA|15|few|TRBV5-6
CASSGGAARNQPQHF
TGTGCCAGCAGCGGGGGGGCGGCGCGGAATCAGCCCCAGCATTTT
>TRBJ2-7|NA|14|NA|TRBV2
CASETGLSSYEQYF
TGTGCCAGCGAAACAGGGTTATCATCCTACGAGCAGTACTTC
>TRBJ1-2|TRBD1|18|NA|TRBV28
CASSNSLTPGQGAYGYTF
TGTGCCAGCAGCAACTCACTTACCCCAGGACAGGGAGCCTATGGCTACACCTTC
>TRBJ2-5|NA|12|NA|TRBV9
CASSEGEETQYF
TGTGCCAGCAGCGAGGGGGAGGAGACCCAGTACTTC
>TRBJ1-6|NA|15|few|TRBV7-2
CASSLFLQGRAPLHF
TGTGCCAGCAGCTTATTTCTGCAGGGCAGGGCACCCCTCCACTTT
>TRBJ1-6|NA|15|few|TRBV6-5
CASSTQGRIDSPLHF
TGTGCCAGCTCTACCCAGGGGCGTATAGATTCACCCCTCCACTTT
>TRBJ1-3|NA|17|NA|TRBV6-5
CASSYEAGLASGNTIYF
TGTGCCAGCAGCTACGAGGCCGGCCTAGCTTCTGGAAACACCATATATTTT
>TRBJ1-2|NA|14|NA|TRBV5-6
CASSLLDLNYGYTF
TGTGCCAGCAGCTTGTTGGATTTAAACTATGGCTACACCTTC
>TRBJ1-2|NA|13|few|TRBV5-5
CASSSQQGYGYTF
TGTGCCAGCAGCTCACAACAGGGATATGGCTACACCTTC
>TRBJ2-1|NA|13|NA|TRBV28
CASSFLDRSEQFF
TGTGCCAGCAGTTTCTTGGACCGGAGTGAGCAGTTCTTC
>TRBJ2-1|NA|15|NA|TRBV4-1
CASSQDPVSYNEQFF
TGCGCCAGCAGCCAAGACCCAGTATCCTACAATGAGCAGTTCTTC
>TRBJ1-2|TRBD1|17|NA|TRBV20-1
CSPLYPAGTAVFYGYTF
TGCAGTCCTCTCTACCCCGCGGGGACAGCGGTCTTCTATGGCTACACCTTC
>TRBJ2-7|TRBD1|13|few|TRBV27
CASSGTVSYEQYF
TGTGCCAGCAGTGGGACAGTGTCCTACGAGCAGTACTTC
>TRBJ1-6|TRBD1|14|NA|TRBV9
CASSVGQGEGTLHF
TGTGCCAGCAGCGTCGGGCAGGGGGAAGGCACCCTCCACTTT
>TRBJ2-7|NA|18|NA|TRBV15
CATSSRPGHGGATHEQYF
TGTGCCACCAGCAGCCGTCCCGGCCATGGTGGGGCCACTCACGAGCAGTACTTC
>TRBJ1-1|NA|17|many|TRBV7-8
CASSLALQGSGNTEAFF
TGTGCCAGCAGCTTAGCGTTGCAGGGGTCGGGGAACACTGAAGCTTTCTTT
>TRBJ1-5|NA|13|NA|TRBV27
CARSSGVNQPQHF
TGTGCCAGGAGTTCGGGGGTCAATCAGCCCCAGCATTTT
>TRBJ2-7|NA|14|NA|TRBV6-2/TRBV6-3
CASRPRDIGYEQYF
TGTGCCAGCAGACCCCGGGACATCGGGTACGAGCAGTACTTC
>TRBJ1-2|NA|14|NA|TRBV6-1
CASSEQGPNYGYTF
TGTGCCAGCAGTGAACAGGGCCCGAACTATGGCTACACCTTC
>TRBJ1-6|NA|16|NA|TRBV4-1
CASSQVSRVYNSPLHF
TGCGCCAGCAGCCAAGTTAGTCGGGTATATAATTCACCCCTCCACTTT
>TRBJ1-4|TRBD1|15|NA|TRBV7-9
CASSFMTGWDEKLFF
TGTGCCAGCAGCTTTATGACAGGGTGGGATGAAAAACTGTTTTTT
>TRBJ2-5|NA|14|few|TRBV7-9
CASSSTAKQETQYF
TGTGCCAGCAGCTCCACAGCAAAGCAAGAGACCCAGTACTTC
>TRBJ1-1|NA|14|few|TRBV6-1
CASSELMGAIEAFF
TGTGCCAGCAGTGAATTGATGGGGGCCATTGAAGCTTTCTTT
>TRBJ1-1|NA|13|NA|TRBV7-2
CASRVRLNTEAFF
TGTGCCAGCAGGGTTCGACTGAACACTGAAGCTTTCTTT
>TRBJ2-7|NA|12|once|TRBV27
CASRGLSYEQYF
TGTGCCAGTCGAGGTCTCTCCTACGAGCAGTACTTC
>TRBJ2-1|NA|15|NA|TRBV7-9
CASSRRDSRYNEQFF
TGTGCCAGCAGCCGCCGGGACTCCCGTTACAATGAGCAGTTCTTC
>TRBJ2-5|NA|14|few|TRBV12-3/TRBV12-4
CASSLGLIQETQYF
TGTGCCAGCAGCCTGGGACTTATCCAAGAGACCCAGTACTTC
>TRBJ2-2|NA|17|NA|TRBV7-9
CASSPQAGETNTGELFF
TGTGCCAGCAGCCCACAGGCAGGGGAGACGAACACCGGGGAGCTGTTTTTT
>TRBJ2-2|NA|16|many|TRBV6-5
CASSYDVGLNTGELFF
TGTGCCAGCAGTTACGATGTGGGCTTGAACACCGGGGAGCTGTTTTTT
>TRBJ2-1|TRBD1|14|few|TRBV7-8
CASSSGQGAIEQFF
TGTGCCAGCAGCTCGGGACAGGGGGCGATTGAGCAGTTCTTC
>TRBJ2-2|NA|14|few|TRBV7-6
CASSLGGPNGELFF
TGTGCCAGCAGCCTCGGGGGGCCAAACGGGGAGCTGTTTTTT
>TRBJ2-5|NA|14|NA|TRBV28
CASSFKGRRETQYF
TGTGCCAGCAGTTTTAAGGGGAGGCGAGAGACCCAGTACTTC